The 2 T cell receptor beta chains below were found in one sample sequenced in a study of blood T cell repertoires in COVID-19 (TCRdb year 2020). To prepare the library, the immunoSEQ multiplex PCR assay was applied. TCRdb stores this immuneACCESS table with in-frame sequences only. Part of the clones is absent; in the studies checked, under half of the shortfall reflects unresolved V genes, and no reason is known for the rest. The table for this sample lists 70,000 to 85,000 clones; 82% of them were counted only once. The ten largest clones capture about a fifth of the sample. The sequencing sample was made of peripheral blood. These receptor sequences come from a human donor in a cohort sampled during active COVID-19.

This clone was seen just once. The gene calls are TRBV3-1 (or the pseudogene TRBV3-2) and TRBJ1-3; perhaps TRBD1 as D (6 bases). This CDR3 has 14 residues. CDR1 LGHDT and CDR2 YNNKEL come from the germline V gene (reference sequence). The V and J ends lost 6 bases and 3 bases respectively, with 12 bases between them. The CDR3 reads CASRPTGSGNTIYF. As DNA, the CDR3 is TGTGCCAGCAGACCTACAGGGAGTGGAAACACCATATATTTT.

A few counts support this clone. The V gene is TRBV29-1, the J gene TRBJ2-5, with 8 bases lining up with TRBD2. The CDR3 has 15 amino acids. Germline CDR1 and CDR2: SQVTM and ANQGSEA. V lost 0 bases, J lost 4 bases, and 7 bases stayed unmatched. CDR3 in DNA: TGCAGCGTTGAAGAGAGCCCCGCGGGGGGAGAGACCCAGTACTTC. This codes for CSVEESPAGGETQYF.